The table lists the clone carrying this T cell receptor (beta chain) with many counts. Its specificity is not known. Time point specified: sample taken at primary tumor resection. The donor group consisted of approximately 77 patients who had untreated, early-stage non-small cell lung cancer. In each case, whole RNA from tumor, nontumor lung or frozen PBMC was sequenced unsorted. The library protocol tagged each TCR cDNA with a unique molecular identifier. One entry per CDR3 protein, called by TCRdb with MiXCR from the 5' RACE reads. The table lists roughly 9,000 distinct CDR3 sequences, more than 4.5% of them singletons, with roughly 14% in the top ten. The data are from a study of spatial heterogeneity in lung cancer. The wider study: Strong correlation was found between tumor-region TCR transcript counts and a T cell module score from matched bulk RNA-seq. Study-wide results and limits: Within tumors, counts of expanded alpha and beta TCRs tracked tumor mutation counts.

V was pared by 4 bases and J by 2 bases, with 5 bases of the junction left unmatched. Germline CDR1 and CDR2: MNHEY and SVGAGI. The CDR3 has 15 residues. This sample comprised lung tumor tissue, obtained at surgery. This chain links TRBV6-5 with TRBJ2-3; 8 bases fit TRBD1. The TCR sequence derives from a female donor with early-stage non-small cell lung cancer. The CDR3 DNA sequence: TGTGCCAGCAGTTCTCCGGGACAGGTCACAGATACGCAGTATTTT. Encoded protein: CASSSPGQVTDTQYF.